These T cell receptor beta chains were read from a single sample in a study of T cell responses to AZD1222 COVID-19 vaccine. The method was immunoSEQ multiplex PCR; TCRdb's version includes in-frame clones alone and lacks a portion of them. The table lists around 70,000 clones, roughly 85% of them singletons. Sequences were derived from peripheral blood, sampled on day 0 of AZD1222 vaccination. Receptors were obtained from an adult in good health. Both conserved end residues are part of each CDR3. A D gene is named only where the DNA matches it firmly. For some rows the clone size is stated as once, few or many, or as a class when expanded; others skip it.

cdr3_nt | cdr3_aa | j_call | d_call | v_call | clone_size
TGTGCCAGCAGCGCCAACACCGGGACAGACAGCACAGATACGCAGTATTTT | CASSANTGTDSTDTQYF | TRBJ2-3 | TRBD1 | TRBV4-2 | once
TGTGCCAGCAGCACCTTACAGGGGACGATGTCTGAAGCTTTCTTT | CASSTLQGTMSEAFF | TRBJ1-1 | TRBD1 | TRBV5-4 | once
TGCAGCGTCACACCGAGCGGGGCGAGAGAGACCCAGTACTTC | CSVTPSGARETQYF | TRBJ2-5 | TRBD2 | TRBV29-1 | .
TGTGCCAGCAGTACCCGGACAGGCTTTTACGAGCAGTACTTC | CASSTRTGFYEQYF | TRBJ2-7 | TRBD1 | TRBV28 | .
TGTGCCACGAACCCCGACATGTTGGGCAATCAGCCCCAGCATTTT | CATNPDMLGNQPQHF | TRBJ1-5 | . | TRBV19 | .
TGCGCCAGCAGCTTAAGCGGGAGAATCTACGAGCAGTACTTC | CASSLSGRIYEQYF | TRBJ2-7 | TRBD2 | TRBV5-1 | few
TGTGCCAGCTCCCTGGGGTGGGATGACAATCAGCCCCAGCATTTT | CASSLGWDDNQPQHF | TRBJ1-5 | . | TRBV18 | .
TGTGCCAGCCCCCAGGGGGGGTCCACTGAAGCTTTCTTT | CASPQGGSTEAFF | TRBJ1-1 | TRBD1 | TRBV6-1 | .
TGTGCCAGTAACCCTACAAGAACGGACTATGGCTACACCTTC | CASNPTRTDYGYTF | TRBJ1-2 | . | TRBV19 | few
TGCAGTGCTAGAGCTCCCTACGAGCAGTACTTC | CSARAPYEQYF | TRBJ2-7 | . | TRBV20-1 | .
TGTGCCAGCAGTTCGGCAGGACAAGCGGCCCAGCATTTT | CASSSAGQAAQHF | TRBJ1-5 | . | TRBV12-3/TRBV12-4 | .
TGTGCCAGCAGCTTCGGGGACAGGGGCAATGAAAAACTGTTTTTT | CASSFGDRGNEKLFF | TRBJ1-4 | TRBD1 | TRBV11-1 | .
TGCAGCGCGCCGGGACTAGGCGACACCGGGGAGCTGTTTTTT | CSAPGLGDTGELFF | TRBJ2-2 | TRBD2 | TRBV29-1 | few
TGTGCCAGCAGTTACCGAGGGGAAACTGAAGCTTTCTTT | CASSYRGETEAFF | TRBJ1-1 | . | TRBV6-6 | .
TGCGCCAGCAGCCGGGGACAGGGGGCTCGGGGCTACACCTTC | CASSRGQGARGYTF | TRBJ1-2 | TRBD1 | TRBV5-1 | .
TGTGCCAGCTCACCACGACGGGGACGACAGTACTTC | CASSPRRGRQYF | TRBJ2-7 | . | TRBV18 | .
TGTGCCAGCAGCAGGGGTCAAGAGACCCAGTACTTC | CASSRGQETQYF | TRBJ2-5 | . | TRBV21-1 | .
TGCGCCAGCAGCTTCCAAACGAACACCGGGGAGCTGTTTTTT | CASSFQTNTGELFF | TRBJ2-2 | . | TRBV5-1 | .
TGTGCCAGCTCACCTAGGACAGGGGAGGGCTACACCTTC | CASSPRTGEGYTF | TRBJ1-2 | TRBD1 | TRBV18 | .
TGCGCCAGCAGCTTGGGGTCTGATGGGATAGCTTTCTTT | CASSLGSDGIAFF | TRBJ1-1 | . | TRBV5-1 | .
TGTGCCAGCAGTGGACAACAGCTGAACCTCAATCAGCCCCAGCATTTT | CASSGQQLNLNQPQHF | TRBJ1-5 | . | TRBV6-1 | .
TGCAGCGTTGAAGATCAGGGGCGCGGAAGATATGGCTACACCTTC | CSVEDQGRGRYGYTF | TRBJ1-2 | . | TRBV29-1 | .
TGCGCCAGCAGCCAAGCTGCTTCCTTAGGCGAATACGAGCAGTACTTC | CASSQAASLGEYEQYF | TRBJ2-7 | . | TRBV4-1 | .
TGTGCCAGCAGCGTAGTGATGCTTGGCGATACGCAGTATTTT | CASSVVMLGDTQYF | TRBJ2-3 | . | TRBV9 | once
TGTGCCAGCAGTTCTCAGGGGAGCAATCAGCCCCAGCATTTT | CASSSQGSNQPQHF | TRBJ1-5 | . | TRBV27 | .
TGTGCCAGCCTGGGCGGGGGCAACAACGAGCAGTACTTC | CASLGGGNNEQYF | TRBJ2-7 | . | TRBV21-1 | .
TGTGCCAGCACCGGGCTTGGTAATTCACCCCTCCACTTT | CASTGLGNSPLHF | TRBJ1-6 | . | TRBV25-1 | .
TGTGCCAGCAGCCAAGTACGGGACAGGAAATTGACAGATACGCAGTATTTT | CASSQVRDRKLTDTQYF | TRBJ2-3 | TRBD1 | TRBV3-1/TRBV3-2 | .
TGTGCCAGCAGCACACAGGGAGGGTCCACTGGGGCCAACGTCCTGACTTTC | CASSTQGGSTGANVLTF | TRBJ2-6 | . | TRBV7-3 | many
TGTGCCAGCAGCCAAGGAGGGACTGCTGTTAAAGAGACCCAGTACTTC | CASSQGGTAVKETQYF | TRBJ2-5 | . | TRBV3-1/TRBV3-2 | .
TGTGCCAGAAGCTTGATTCGGGGGGGAAGTCAGCCCCAGCATTTT | CARSLIRGGSQPQHF | TRBJ1-5 | . | TRBV5-3 | .
TGTGCCAGCAGCTTTGAAGACAGTCGCTCCAGCTATGGCTACACCTTC | CASSFEDSRSSYGYTF | TRBJ1-2 | . | TRBV5-6 | .
TGTGCCAGCAGCGTAGGTGGGGGGTTGCGGGACTATGGCTACACCTTC | CASSVGGGLRDYGYTF | TRBJ1-2 | . | TRBV9 | .
TGCAGCGTCGGGACAGGGGGCTCTGGGGCCAACGTCCTGACTTTC | CSVGTGGSGANVLTF | TRBJ2-6 | TRBD1 | TRBV29-1 | few
TGTGCCAGTAGTATAGATCCGCAGGGGGCTACGGACACTGAAGCTTTCTTT | CASSIDPQGATDTEAFF | TRBJ1-1 | TRBD1 | TRBV19 | .
TGTGCCAGCAGCCTGGGTAAGGATGAGCAGTTCTTC | CASSLGKDEQFF | TRBJ2-1 | . | TRBV25-1 | few
TGTGCCAGCAGCCAAAACACAGGGGGCGAGCAGTACTTC | CASSQNTGGEQYF | TRBJ2-7 | TRBD1 | TRBV14 | once
TGTGCCAGCTCAAAGGGTTCTGCTCTGGCGACTGAAGCTTTCTTT | CASSKGSALATEAFF | TRBJ1-1 | . | TRBV18 | .
TGTGCCAGTAGTATAAACAGGGACTCCACCGGGGAGCTGTTTTTT | CASSINRDSTGELFF | TRBJ2-2 | . | TRBV19 | .
TGTGCCAGCAGTTTGATGACAGCGCGGGGCACTGAAGCTTTCTTT | CASSLMTARGTEAFF | TRBJ1-1 | . | TRBV28 | .
TGCAGTGCTAGTGGGGGTAGCCTATACAATGAGCAGTTCTTC | CSASGGSLYNEQFF | TRBJ2-1 | . | TRBV20-1 | once
TGTGCCAGCAGCTTAGAATACGAGCAGTACTTC | CASSLEYEQYF | TRBJ2-7 | . | TRBV7-8 | .